These 30 T cell receptor beta chains originate from one sample sequenced in a study of T cell clones after liver transplantation. Clones were sequenced by immunoSEQ multiplex PCR, and TCRdb holds only the in-frame ones, with some missing. The sample has some 59,000 clones; roughly 70% are singletons. The starting material was CD4+ T cells from blood, obtained at the 22-month timepoint. These receptors were obtained from a human patient who received a liver transplant. Some of the T cells might come from the graft donor.

The chain joins TRBV6-1 to TRBJ1-2; a weak D match, TRBD1 (6 bases). Germline CDR1 reads MNHNS; CDR2 reads SASEGT. Trimming took off 7 bases at V and 7 bases at J, with 22 bases between the two ends. This CDR3 region has 15 residues. The CDR3 bases are TGTGCCAGCATCCAACGGACACAGGGTCTTGGTGGCTACACCTTC. Protein: CASIQRTQGLGGYTF.

This clone has a handful of counts. This rearrangement joins TRBV5-6 to TRBJ2-3; 11 nucleotides match TRBD2. The CDR3 covers 17 residues. Germline trimming cut 0 bases from V and 1 base from J; bases unmatched to any gene: 4. Germline V CDR1 and CDR2: SGHDT, YYEEEE. In DNA, the CDR3 is TGTGCCAGCAGCTTGGGACCGACTAGCGGGGGCACAGATACGCAGTATTTT. This sequence encodes CASSLGPTSGGTDTQYF.

The chain joins TRBV27 to TRBJ2-7; TRBD1 agrees at 8 bases. This CDR3 has 16 residues. Germline V lookup: CDR1 MNHEY, CDR2 SMNVEV (reference sequence). With 7 bases clipped from V and 7 bases from J, the junction kept 18 bases outside the gene matches. This chain's CDR3 is CASIPYGPGQGGEQYF. CDR3 bases: TGTGCCAGCATTCCCTATGGACCCGGACAGGGCGGAGAGCAGTACTTC.

The chain has TRBV11-2 and TRBJ2-5, with 10 positions matching TRBD2. Germline V gene sequence: CDR1 SGHAT, CDR2 FQNNGV. This CDR3 has 16 amino acids. V was clipped by 3 bases and J by 1 base; unmatched bases: 5. DNA of the CDR3: TGTGCCAGCAGCTTCGTGTCTAGCGGGGGCCAAGAGACCCAGTACTTC. It encodes CASSFVSSGGQETQYF.

J is TRBJ2-7 and V is TRBV7-2; D is unresolved. The CDR3 has 13 residues. V was cut by 4 bases and J by 4 bases, with 11 bases left in between. Germline loops: CDR1 SGHTA, CDR2 FQGNSA. CDR3 bases: TGTGCCAGCAGCTGGGCTTTTTTATACGAGCAGTACTTC. Translated, it gives CASSWAFLYEQYF.

The chain couples TRBV2 to TRBJ2-7, with 9 positions matching TRBD1. The germline gives CDR1 SNHLY, CDR2 FYNNEI. Trimming at V came to 3 bases and at J to 1 base, leaving 7 bases not matched to a gene. The CDR3 consists of 16 residues. The CDR3 loop reads CASSDKGTGISYEQYF. CDR3 DNA: TGTGCCAGCAGTGACAAAGGGACAGGGATATCCTACGAGCAGTACTTC.

V is TRBV10-3 and J is TRBJ2-3; weak D call: TRBD2 (6 bases). Trimming left V 7 bases short and J 1 base short, with 12 bases between. From germline, CDR1 is ENHRY and CDR2 SYGVKD. The CDR3 has 14 residues. The CDR3 is CAIKPSEGTDTQYF. CDR3 sequence (DNA): TGTGCCATCAAGCCTAGCGAAGGCACAGATACGCAGTATTTT.

This rearrangement joins TRBV5-5 to TRBJ2-3; D unresolved. This CDR3 region has 14 residues. Trimming took off 6 bases at V and 0 bases at J, with 11 bases between the two ends. The germline V gene has CDR1 SGHKS and CDR2 YYEKEE (reference sequence). Here the CDR3 reads CASTRRSSTDTQYF. In DNA form, the CDR3 reads TGTGCCAGCACCCGACGGTCTAGCACAGATACGCAGTATTTT.

The V gene is TRBV6-1, the J gene TRBJ2-5; D uncertain. Per germline, CDR1 MNHNS and CDR2 SASEGT. CDR3 size: 12 residues. The V gene lost 4 bases and the J gene lost 2 bases, with 5 bases spanning the gap. The CDR3 bases are TGTGCCAGCAGTGGCCAACAAGAGACCCAGTACTTC. It codes for CASSGQQETQYF.

V is TRBV5-6 and J is TRBJ2-2, with D unclear. Trimming left V 1 base short and J 4 bases short, with 11 bases between. CDR3 length: 15 residues. CDR1 is SGHDT and CDR2 is YYEEEE in the germline V gene. CDR3 nucleotide sequence: TGTGCCAGCAGCTTGATTACCAGGCGCACCGGGGAGCTGTTTTTT. Its protein is CASSLITRRTGELFF.

This chain uses TRBV28 with TRBJ1-5, with 7 bases identical to TRBD1. CDR1 and CDR2 (germline): MDHEN, SYDVKM. After removal of 2 bases from V and 3 bases from J, the junction contained 13 bases not matched to a gene. This CDR3 comprises 18 residues. The CDR3 here is CASSLNQVWTGDNQPQHF. The CDR3 nucleotides read TGTGCCAGCAGTTTAAATCAGGTCTGGACAGGCGACAATCAGCCCCAGCATTTT.

The chain joins TRBV9 to TRBJ1-4, with a possible D match to TRBD1 (5 bases). This CDR3 has 15 amino acids. Germline CDR1 is SGDLS and CDR2 is YYNGEE. Trimming left V 1 base short and J 7 bases short, with 14 bases between. The CDR3 loop is CASSVRAGESEKLFF. The CDR3 DNA reads TGTGCCAGCAGCGTAAGAGCGGGGGAGAGTGAAAAACTGTTTTTT.

This clone has a handful of counts. The chain combines TRBV28 with TRBJ2-1; TRBD1 might be the D (6 bases). V was pared by 7 bases and J by 8 bases, with 12 bases between. This CDR3 is built from 12 residues. Germline lookup yields CDR1 MDHEN and CDR2 SYDVKM. For the CDR3, the DNA is TGTGCCAGCACCTCAGGGGCTGATGAGCAGTTCTTC. This translates into CASTSGADEQFF. The variable domain in full, completed from reference TRBV28 and TRBJ2-1, reads DVKVTQSSRYLVKRTGEKVFLECVQDMDHENMFWYRQDPGLGLRLIYFSYDVKMKEKGDIPEGYSVSREKKERFSLILESASTNQTSMYLCASTSGADEQFFGPGTRLTVL.

The gene calls are TRBV30 and TRBJ1-5, with a weak D call TRBD1 (5 bases). The germline CDR1 and CDR2 sequences are GTSNPN and SVGIG (reference sequence). This CDR3 has 14 residues. The V and J ends lost 4 bases and 1 base respectively, with 11 bases between them. This CDR3 reads CAWNLRDSNQPQHF. Here the CDR3 DNA reads TGTGCCTGGAACCTCCGGGACAGCAATCAGCCCCAGCATTTT.

A few counts support this clone. This rearrangement joins TRBV28 to TRBJ1-1, with D tentatively TRBD1 (5 bases). In germline, CDR1 is MDHEN, CDR2 SYDVKM. Trimming took off 4 bases at V and 0 bases at J, with 15 bases between the two ends. CDR3 length: 16 residues. Here the CDR3 DNA reads TGTGCCAGCAGTTCCCCGGGGGGGGTCATGAACACTGAAGCTTTCTTT. Translation: CASSSPGGVMNTEAFF.

On this clone itself: This may be a read error: a much more frequent sequence differs by one nucleotide. Other DNA sequences within the sample encode an identical CDR3. This sequence joins TRBV11-3 and TRBJ2-7; 9 bases map to TRBD1. Trimming cost V 6 bases and J 7 bases; bases outside gene matches: 7. The CDR3 is 13 residues long. The germline V gene encodes CDR1 SGHNT and CDR2 YENEEA. This chain's CDR3 is CASSPGTGYEQYF. Here the CDR3 DNA reads TGTGCCAGCAGTCCCGGGACAGGGTATGAGCAGTACTTC.

V usage is TRBV30 and J usage is TRBJ2-2; 8 positions agree with TRBD2. The CDR3 covers 16 residues. After removal of 3 bases from V and 3 bases from J, the junction contained 9 bases not matched to a gene. Germline CDR1 and CDR2: GTSNPN and SVGIG (reference sequence). The CDR3 region has the DNA TGTGCCTGGAGCCTAGGGCGGGGGGCTTACACCGGGGAGCTGTTTTTT. This gives the protein CAWSLGRGAYTGELFF.

This chain uses TRBV10-3 with TRBJ2-3; D not certain. This CDR3 has 15 residues. The germline CDR1 and CDR2 sequences are ENHRY and SYGVKD. V lost 1 base and J lost 0, with 8 bases in between. CDR3: CAISELSASTDTQYF. Here the CDR3 DNA reads TGTGCCATCAGTGAGTTGTCAGCTAGCACAGATACGCAGTATTTT.

The chain has TRBV28 and TRBJ1-3; D is unresolved. The ends were cut back, 5 bases at V and 3 bases at J, with 11 bases in the middle. CDR1 is MDHEN and CDR2 is SYDVKM in the germline V gene. This CDR3 spans 14 amino acids. The CDR3 DNA follows: TGTGCCAGCAGTACAGTAGACGGTGGAAACACCATATATTTT. Translated, it gives CASSTVDGGNTIYF. Full variable domain (missing parts from reference TRBV28 and TRBJ1-3): DVKVTQSSRYLVKRTGEKVFLECVQDMDHENMFWYRQDPGLGLRLIYFSYDVKMKEKGDIPEGYSVSREKKERFSLILESASTNQTSMYLCASSTVDGGNTIYFGEGSWLTVV.

The chain has TRBV9 and TRBJ2-1, with 7 bases identical to TRBD1. The germline CDR1 and CDR2 sequences are SGDLS and YYNGEE. The CDR3 loop spans 21 amino acids. V gave up 4 bases and J gave up 4 bases; unmatched junction bases: 26. The CDR3 DNA is TGTGCCAGCAGCCCACCCTGGGGGCAGGGGGTTCCCCTTTCCAATTACAATGAGCAGTTCTTC. Its protein product is CASSPPWGQGVPLSNYNEQFF.

V usage is TRBV21-1 and J usage is TRBJ2-3; the D call TRBD2 from the table was never checked on the DNA. TRBV21-1 is flagged as a pseudogene. This CDR3 has 14 amino acids. The CDR3 DNA sequence: TGTGCCAGCAGTGCTAGCGGGGGCACAGATACGCAGTATTTT. It specifies CASSASGGTDTQYF.

The chain is built from TRBV7-9 and TRBJ1-4; D is undetermined. The length of the CDR3 is 13 residues. Germline CDR1 SEHNR, CDR2 FQNEAQ (reference sequence). Trimming left V 1 base short and J 7 bases short, with 7 bases between. The CDR3 reads CASSLGYGEKLFF. The CDR3 region has the DNA TGTGCCAGCAGCTTAGGGTACGGTGAAAAACTGTTTTTT. Full variable domain (missing parts from reference TRBV7-9 and TRBJ1-4): DTGVSQNPRHKITKRGQNVTFRCDPISEHNRLYWYRQTLGQGPEFLTYFQNEAQLEKSRLLSDRFSAERPKGSFSTLEIQRTEQGDSAMYLCASSLGYGEKLFFGSGTQLSVL.

The gene calls are TRBV21-1 and TRBJ2-1; the D call in the table, TRBD2, was not verified against the DNA. TRBV21-1 is assigned pseudogene status. This CDR3 spans 14 amino acids. Written as DNA, the CDR3 is TGTGCCAGCAGCAAAGTGGAGGGAGGGTGTGAGCAGTTCTTC. Its protein is CASSKVEGGCEQFF.

This chain connects TRBV5-1 to TRBJ2-5, with TRBD1 matching over 7 bases. This CDR3 is built from 15 residues. Trimming took 0 bases from V and 3 from J; bases not matched to a gene: 5. Germline V lookup: CDR1 SGHRS, CDR2 YFSETQ. This chain's CDR3 is CASSLGGTAKETQYF. The CDR3 region has the DNA TGCGCCAGCAGCTTGGGGGGGACAGCTAAAGAGACCCAGTACTTC. Based on the CDR3 plus reference TRBV5-1 and TRBJ2-5, the full variable domain is KAGVTQTPRYLIKTRGQQVTLSCSPISGHRSVSWYQQTPGQGLQFLFEYFSETQRNKGNFPGRFSGRQFSNSRSEMNVSTLELGDSALYLCASSLGGTAKETQYFGPGTRLLVL.

The chain employs TRBV6-5 and TRBJ2-7; TRBD1 aligns across 10 bases. CDR1 and CDR2 from the germline V gene are MNHEY and SVGAGI. V lost 6 bases and J lost 3; bases outside the gene matches: 8. This CDR3 contains 15 residues. The DNA of the CDR3 is TGTGCCAGCAGCCTCGGGACAGGGGCCAGCTACGAGCAGTACTTC. It yields the protein CASSLGTGASYEQYF.

The chain joins TRBV2 to TRBJ2-4; D uncertain. CDR1 is SNHLY, CDR2 FYNNEI, per germline. Trimming pared 8 bases from V and 4 bases from J, leaving 12 bases between. The CDR3 consists of 13 residues. CDR3 in amino acids: CASDLNSKNIQYF. The CDR3 nucleotides read TGTGCCAGCGACTTGAACAGTAAAAACATTCAGTACTTC.

The V gene is TRBV9, the J gene TRBJ2-4, with TRBD1 as a possible D gene (5 bases). The CDR3 consists of 16 residues. CDR1 is SGDLS, CDR2 YYNGEE, per germline. V shed 4 bases and J shed 0 bases, with 14 bases lying between them. CDR3 protein: CASSPHRRLAKNIQYF. CDR3 sequence (DNA): TGTGCCAGCAGCCCCCACAGGCGACTAGCCAAAAACATTCAGTACTTC.

The chain couples TRBV28 to TRBJ1-6; TRBD1 might be the D (6 bases). Germline lookup yields CDR1 MDHEN and CDR2 SYDVKM. With 6 bases removed from V and 6 bases from J, the gap between germline ends came to 15 bases. This CDR3 has 15 residues. The CDR3: CASRPGTSLNSPLHF. As DNA, the CDR3 is TGTGCCAGCAGACCCGGGACAAGCCTTAATTCACCCCTCCACTTT.

This clone was recorded a few times. V and J are TRBV6-6 and TRBJ2-7; 7 bases match TRBD2. The V gene end was trimmed by 6 bases and the J gene end by 0 bases; junction bases not matched to a gene: 8. The CDR3 is 15 amino acids. Germline V gene data show CDR1 as MNHNY and CDR2 as SVGAGI (reference sequence). The CDR3 reads CASRPGLGSSYEQYF. The CDR3 DNA is TGTGCCAGCAGGCCCGGACTAGGGAGCTCCTACGAGCAGTACTTC.

The V and J genes are TRBV5-4 and TRBJ2-1, with TRBD2 matching 7 bases. The CDR3 contains 17 residues. V shed 4 bases, J shed 2 bases, and the junction held 12 bases outside the gene matches. Germline-derived CDR1 and CDR2 are SGHNT and YYREEE (reference sequence). CDR3 residues: CASSPGGAGTTYNEQFF. In DNA, the CDR3 is TGTGCCAGCAGCCCCGGGGGTGCGGGGACTACCTACAATGAGCAGTTCTTC.